The 22 T cell receptor beta chains reported below all come from one sample, sequenced in a study of OX40 agonist ivuxolimab in advanced cancers. Here immunoSEQ multiplex PCR was the method, and the copy in TCRdb shows in-frame clones only, minus some. The table shows 75,000 to 100,000 clones, with 70% to 90% occurring only once. Here the sequenced sample was CD4+ or CD8+ T cells sorted from blood, taken in a trial of the OX40 agonist ivuxolimab. These receptors were taken from an adult with an advanced solid tumor such as melanoma, head and neck, liver or kidney cancer.

V gene TRBV7-2 combines with J gene TRBJ1-5; 9 nucleotides align to TRBD1. Trimming cost V 4 bases and J 0 bases; bases outside gene matches: 1. CDR3 length equals 15 residues. Germline V gives CDR1 SGHTA, CDR2 FQGNSA. CDR3 DNA sequence: TGTGCCAGCAGCTCGGGACAGGGTAGCAATCAGCCCCAGCATTTT. This codes for CASSSGQGSNQPQHF.

V and J are TRBV5-1 and TRBJ1-1, with D unresolved. V was cut by 2 bases and J by 5 bases, with 22 bases left in between. The CDR3 covers 17 residues. Germline CDR1 is SGHRS and CDR2 is YFSETQ. The CDR3 loop is CASSLLGGQIGRTEAFF. For the CDR3, the DNA is TGCGCCAGCAGCTTACTAGGCGGCCAGATTGGCCGTACTGAAGCTTTCTTT.

This chain uses TRBV27 with TRBJ2-6; possibly TRBD2 for D (5 bases). Trimming took off 6 bases at V and 4 bases at J, with 13 bases between the two ends. Germline V gives CDR1 MNHEY, CDR2 SMNVEV (reference sequence). This CDR3 contains 15 residues. The CDR3: CASSRGGSGANVLTF. CDR3 DNA: TGTGCCAGCAGCCGAGGCGGGTCCGGGGCCAACGTCCTGACTTTC.

This clone has a single count. The chain carries TRBV30 and TRBJ2-7, with D tentatively TRBD1 or TRBD2 (6 bases each). The CDR3 contains 11 residues. Trimming left V 6 bases short and J 8 bases short, with 14 bases between. Germline V CDR1 and CDR2: GTSNPN, SVGIG (reference sequence). CDR3 region: CACTRGAKQYF. The DNA for the CDR3 is TGTGCCTGCACGAGGGGGGCGAAGCAGTACTTC.

The rearrangement uses TRBV19 and TRBJ2-2; tentatively, D is TRBD1 (6 bases). The length of the CDR3 is 16 residues. The V end lost 7 bases, the J end lost 3 bases, and 18 bases lay between the germline ends. Germline CDR1 LNHDA, CDR2 SQIVND (reference sequence). This chain's CDR3 is CASMVRGLSDTGELFF. For the CDR3, the DNA is TGTGCCAGTATGGTCAGGGGATTGTCCGACACCGGGGAGCTGTTTTTT.

In its sample, this clone was seen once. The chain employs TRBV2 and TRBJ2-3, with unresolved D. V dropped 6 bases and J dropped 2 bases, with 9 bases sitting between them. CDR1 SNHLY and CDR2 FYNNEI come from the germline V gene. The CDR3 runs to 13 residues. The CDR3 region is CASRASTTDTQYF. Here the CDR3 DNA reads TGTGCCAGCAGGGCCTCTACCACAGATACGCAGTATTTT.

The V gene is TRBV7-8, the J gene TRBJ2-2; 10 bases are shared with TRBD2. Trimming removed 2 bases from V and 3 bases from J; junction bases left unmatched: 12. The CDR3 extends over 19 amino acids. Germline CDR1 SGHVS, CDR2 FQNEAQ. The CDR3 spells CASSLKGGSGGRYTGELFF. The CDR3 nucleotides are TGTGCCAGCAGCTTAAAAGGAGGTAGCGGGGGGAGATACACCGGGGAGCTGTTTTTT.

The chain couples TRBV5-1 to TRBJ2-3; D gene uncertain. CDR1 is SGHRS and CDR2 is YFSETQ in the germline V gene. Trimming shortened V by 7 bases and J by 0 bases, and 12 bases separated the two germline ends. The CDR3 sequence is 14 residues long. This chain's CDR3 is CASLLQSSTDTQYF. In DNA, the CDR3 is TGCGCCAGCCTATTGCAATCTAGCACAGATACGCAGTATTTT.

The J gene is TRBJ2-7, the V gene TRBV19, with 9 bases lining up with TRBD1. The CDR3 has 16 residues. From germline, CDR1 is LNHDA and CDR2 SQIVND (reference sequence). Unmatched junction bases numbered 16, after V lost 6 bases and J lost 7 bases. CDR3 nucleotides: TGTGCCAGTAGCGGGGCGTCGGGACAGGGTTTTCGGGAGCAGTACTTC. This gives the protein CASSGASGQGFREQYF.

This sequence joins TRBV27 and TRBJ1-2, with 11 bases matching TRBD1. CDR3 length equals 13 residues. Germline V gene data show CDR1 as MNHEY and CDR2 as SMNVEV (reference sequence). The J segment lost 5 bases and the V segment lost 5 bases, leaving 1 base of the junction unmatched. The DNA for the CDR3 is TGTGCCAGCAGTGGGACAGGGGGTTATGGCTACACCTTC. As protein: CASSGTGGYGYTF.

This clone was recorded once. This chain connects TRBV5-4 to TRBJ2-5; 7 nucleotides line up with TRBD1. The CDR3 totals 15 residues. The germline V gene has CDR1 SGHNT and CDR2 YYREEE (reference sequence). Trimming took 4 bases from V and 5 from J; bases not matched to a gene: 11. The CDR3 spells CASSGPQGLVETQYF. For the CDR3, the DNA is TGTGCCAGCAGCGGACCACAGGGGTTGGTGGAGACCCAGTACTTC. Together with reference TRBV5-4 and TRBJ2-5, the CDR3 gives the full variable domain: ETGVTQSPTHLIKTRGQQVTLRCSSQSGHNTVSWYQQALGQGPQFIFQYYREEENGRGNFPPRFSGLQFPNYSSELNVNALELDDSALYLCASSGPQGLVETQYFGPGTRLLVL.

This chain links TRBV10-3 with TRBJ1-5, with D hard to call. The CDR3 totals 14 residues. Per germline, CDR1 ENHRY and CDR2 SYGVKD. V shed 5 bases and J shed 5 bases, with 13 bases lying between them. The CDR3 sequence is CAISTQSSDQPQHF. The CDR3, as DNA: TGTGCCATCAGTACACAGAGTTCGGATCAGCCCCAGCATTTT.

As DNA, the CDR3 is TGTGCCAGCAGCATCACAGATACGCAGTATTTT. Amino acids: CASSITDTQYF. This chain uses TRBV7-2 with TRBJ2-3; the D is unclear. Germline V gene data show CDR1 as SGHTA and CDR2 as FQGNSA. The CDR3 has 11 amino acids. V was pared by 5 bases and J by 2 bases, with 2 bases between.

The chain is built from TRBV7-2 and TRBJ1-6, with a weak D call TRBD1 (5 bases). Germline V gene sequence: CDR1 SGHTA, CDR2 FQGNSA. The CDR3 is made up of 14 amino acids. Trimming took 2 bases from V and 6 from J, leaving 8 bases between them. CDR3 sequence: CASSLQGFNSPLHF. In nucleotides, the CDR3 is TGTGCCAGCAGCTTACAGGGTTTTAATTCACCCCTCCACTTT. Supplemented by reference TRBV7-2 and TRBJ1-6, the full variable domain reads GAGVSQSPSNKVTEKGKDVELRCDPISGHTALYWYRQSLGQGLEFLIYFQGNSAPDKSGLPSDRFSAERTGGSVSTLTIQRTQQEDSAVYLCASSLQGFNSPLHFGNGTRLTVT.

This clone has more than one count but fewer than ten. V gene TRBV18 combines with J gene TRBJ2-2, with D possibly TRBD2 on 6 matching bases. The germline V gene has CDR1 KGHSH and CDR2 LQKENI. This CDR3 is built from 19 residues. Trimming removed 3 bases from V and 2 bases from J, with 22 bases in between. In DNA, the CDR3 is TGTGCCAGCTCACCCCCGCAGGCCCGGGACTGGATCAACACCGGGGAGCTGTTTTTT. The encoded protein is CASSPPQARDWINTGELFF.

The V and J genes are TRBV10-3 and TRBJ2-3; D not resolved. The CDR3 covers 15 residues. V lost 0 bases and J 0 bases, leaving 7 bases between the germline ends. Germline values: CDR1 ENHRY, CDR2 SYGVKD. CDR3 nucleotide sequence: TGTGCCATCAGTGAGTCGTTAGCTAGCACAGATACGCAGTATTTT. It codes for CAISESLASTDTQYF.

The chain joins TRBV7-9 to TRBJ1-1, with 11 positions matching TRBD1. The CDR3 consists of 16 residues. V lost 5 bases, J lost 6 bases, and 11 bases stayed unmatched. Per the germline V gene, CDR1 is SEHNR and CDR2 is FQNEAQ (reference sequence). The CDR3 sequence is CASSKGQGAMEAEAFF. The CDR3 DNA reads TGTGCCAGCAGCAAAGGACAGGGGGCGATGGAGGCTGAAGCTTTCTTT.

The chain combines TRBV6-6 with TRBJ1-2; D possibly corresponds to TRBD1 (5 bases). V lost 0 bases, J lost 2 bases, and 7 bases lay in between. Looked up from germline, CDR1 is MNHNY and CDR2 is SVGAGI (reference sequence). The CDR3 has 14 amino acids. DNA of the CDR3: TGTGCCAGCAGTTACTCTTCAGGGAACTATGGCTACACCTTC. Translated, it gives CASSYSSGNYGYTF.

This clone was observed a handful of times. The chain has TRBV7-3 and TRBJ2-1; either TRBD1 or TRBD2 may fit D (5 bases each). With 5 bases removed from V and 0 bases from J, the gap between germline ends came to 14 bases. Per germline, CDR1 SGHTA and CDR2 FQGTGA. The CDR3 extends over 16 amino acids. For the CDR3, the DNA is TGTGCCAGCAGCCCCACCGGGACGCCCTCCTACAATGAGCAGTTCTTC. Amino acids: CASSPTGTPSYNEQFF. The complete variable domain, with remaining parts taken from reference TRBV7-3 and TRBJ2-1, reads GAGVSQTPSNKVTEKGKYVELRCDPISGHTALYWYRQSLGQGPEFLIYFQGTGAADDSGLPNDRFFAVRPEGSVSTLKIQRTERGDSAVYLCASSPTGTPSYNEQFFGPGTRLTVL.

The V call is TRBV7-2, the J call TRBJ1-5; D uncertain. The ends were cut back, 1 base at V and 5 bases at J, with 6 bases in the middle. Per germline, CDR1 SGHTA and CDR2 FQGNSA. The CDR3 is 13 residues long. CDR3 DNA sequence: TGTGCCAGCAGCTTAGGAAAGCATCAGCCCCAGCATTTT. As protein: CASSLGKHQPQHF.

This clone was observed many times. This chain uses TRBV27 with TRBJ2-3, with D unclear. With 4 bases removed from V and 4 bases from J, the gap between germline ends came to 6 bases. The germline V gene has CDR1 MNHEY and CDR2 SMNVEV (reference sequence). The length of the CDR3 is 12 residues. The CDR3 spells CASSSDSDTQYF. CDR3 in DNA: TGTGCCAGCAGTTCCGACTCAGATACGCAGTATTTT.

This rearrangement joins TRBV20-1 to TRBJ1-2, with no clear D. In germline, CDR1 is DFQATT, CDR2 SNEGSKA (reference sequence). V was cut by 1 base and J by 7 bases, with 7 bases left in between. The CDR3 covers 11 residues. The CDR3 reads CSARVGIGYTF. The DNA of the CDR3 is TGCAGTGCTAGAGTAGGGATTGGCTACACCTTC.